Listed below are T cell receptor beta chains from one sample, sequenced in a study of T cell changes during pregnancy in multiple sclerosis. Assay: immunoSEQ multiplex PCR; the TCRdb copy retains only in-frame clones and omits some. The sample lists just under 100,000 clones, approximately 94% occurring once. The specimen comprised peripheral blood, sampled after pregnancy. The source of these receptors is a female donor with multiple sclerosis, enrolled in a pregnancy study. Each CDR3 is given with its conserved first and last residue. Fields, in order: clone size, D gene, V gene, J gene, CDR3 DNA, CDR3 protein. The D gene is left open where the match is weak. Rows give clone size only sometimes, using once, few, many, or a class for an expanded clone.

clone_size: NA
d_call: NA
v_call: TRBV2
j_call: TRBJ2-1
cdr3_nt: TGTGCCAGCAGTGAAGGCCGGGAGTCAGTCTACAATGAGCAGTTCTTC
cdr3_aa: CASSEGRESVYNEQFF

clone_size: NA
d_call: NA
v_call: TRBV27
j_call: TRBJ2-7
cdr3_nt: TGTGCCAGCAGATCAGTTGGTGAGCAGTACTTC
cdr3_aa: CASRSVGEQYF

clone_size: NA
d_call: TRBD1
v_call: TRBV4-3
j_call: TRBJ1-2
cdr3_nt: TGCGCCAGCAGCCCGACAGGGGGCGTTAACTATGGCTACACCTTC
cdr3_aa: CASSPTGGVNYGYTF

clone_size: NA
d_call: NA
v_call: TRBV28
j_call: TRBJ2-2
cdr3_nt: TGTGCCAGCAGTTTTTCTGGACAAGGGAACACCGGGGAGCTGTTTTTT
cdr3_aa: CASSFSGQGNTGELFF

clone_size: NA
d_call: TRBD2
v_call: TRBV19
j_call: TRBJ2-7
cdr3_nt: TGTGCCAGTGGATGGGAGGGCGAGCAGTACTTC
cdr3_aa: CASGWEGEQYF

clone_size: NA
d_call: NA
v_call: TRBV29-1
j_call: TRBJ1-1
cdr3_nt: TGCAGCGTTGAAGGGGGCGGCGGCACTGAAGCTTTCTTT
cdr3_aa: CSVEGGGGTEAFF

clone_size: NA
d_call: TRBD1
v_call: TRBV4-2
j_call: TRBJ1-2
cdr3_nt: TGTGCCAGCAGCCAAGGACAGGGACTTCGGAACAACTATGGCTACACCTTC
cdr3_aa: CASSQGQGLRNNYGYTF

clone_size: NA
d_call: TRBD2
v_call: TRBV5-1
j_call: TRBJ2-1
cdr3_nt: TGCGCCAGCAGCTTGGGACTAGCGGGAGTCCGGAATGAGCAGTTCTTC
cdr3_aa: CASSLGLAGVRNEQFF

clone_size: NA
d_call: TRBD2
v_call: TRBV11-2
j_call: TRBJ2-7
cdr3_nt: TGTGCCAGCAGCCCAGGGACTAGCGGCCGGGGCGAGCAGTACTTC
cdr3_aa: CASSPGTSGRGEQYF

clone_size: NA
d_call: TRBD2
v_call: TRBV19
j_call: TRBJ2-3
cdr3_nt: TGTGCCAGTAGCGATCCAGCGGGAGTTGGGTATACGCAGTATTTT
cdr3_aa: CASSDPAGVGYTQYF

clone_size: NA
d_call: NA
v_call: TRBV7-9
j_call: TRBJ1-2
cdr3_nt: TGTGCCAGCAGCTTGGGCTTTAACTATGGCTACACCTTC
cdr3_aa: CASSLGFNYGYTF

clone_size: NA
d_call: TRBD1
v_call: TRBV5-1
j_call: TRBJ2-7
cdr3_nt: TGCGCCAGCAGCTTGACCCAACAGGGGTCCTACGAGCAGTACTTC
cdr3_aa: CASSLTQQGSYEQYF

clone_size: NA
d_call: NA
v_call: TRBV28
j_call: TRBJ2-2
cdr3_nt: TGTGCCAGCAGTCGGTTGCCCGGGGAGCTGTTTTTT
cdr3_aa: CASSRLPGELFF

clone_size: NA
d_call: NA
v_call: TRBV27
j_call: TRBJ2-6
cdr3_nt: TGTGCCAGCAGAGGACAGCTTAACTCTGGGGCCAACGTCCTGACTTTC
cdr3_aa: CASRGQLNSGANVLTF

clone_size: NA
d_call: NA
v_call: TRBV27
j_call: TRBJ2-1
cdr3_nt: TGTGCCAGCAGCCCCCTGGGACTCTTGAATGAGCAGTTCTTC
cdr3_aa: CASSPLGLLNEQFF

clone_size: few
d_call: TRBD1
v_call: TRBV6-5
j_call: TRBJ1-5
cdr3_nt: TGTGCCAGCAGGACAGGGTGGGAACCCCAGCATTTT
cdr3_aa: CASRTGWEPQHF

clone_size: NA
d_call: NA
v_call: TRBV6-6
j_call: TRBJ2-3
cdr3_nt: TGTGCCAGCAGGCCAGGGCTCACAGATACGCAGTATTTT
cdr3_aa: CASRPGLTDTQYF

clone_size: NA
d_call: TRBD1
v_call: TRBV5-8
j_call: TRBJ2-3
cdr3_nt: TGTGCCAGCAGCTTGGGCCAGGGGGCCGGAGATACGCAGTATTTT
cdr3_aa: CASSLGQGAGDTQYF

clone_size: once
d_call: NA
v_call: TRBV28
j_call: TRBJ2-3
cdr3_nt: TGTGCCAGCAGGGTTACTAGAGCTAGCACAGATACGCAGTATTTT
cdr3_aa: CASRVTRASTDTQYF

clone_size: NA
d_call: NA
v_call: TRBV5-6
j_call: TRBJ1-1
cdr3_nt: TGTGCCAGCAGCCTCCGGGTAGGCAGTGAAGCTTTCTTT
cdr3_aa: CASSLRVGSEAFF

clone_size: NA
d_call: TRBD1
v_call: TRBV6-4
j_call: TRBJ2-5
cdr3_nt: TGTGCCAGCAGTGACTCCGGGACAGACCTCCAAGAGACCCAGTACTTC
cdr3_aa: CASSDSGTDLQETQYF

clone_size: NA
d_call: TRBD2
v_call: TRBV7-6
j_call: TRBJ2-1
cdr3_nt: TGTGCCAGCAGCGGAGGGACTAGCGGATACAATGAGCAGTTCTTC
cdr3_aa: CASSGGTSGYNEQFF

clone_size: NA
d_call: NA
v_call: TRBV4-1
j_call: TRBJ1-2
cdr3_nt: TGCGCCAGCAGCCAAGCCGGGGGTTTTACGGGCTATGGCTACACCTTC
cdr3_aa: CASSQAGGFTGYGYTF

clone_size: NA
d_call: TRBD1
v_call: TRBV29-1
j_call: TRBJ2-3
cdr3_nt: TGCAGCGTTGAGAGGACAGGGGGATACACAGATACGCAGTATTTT
cdr3_aa: CSVERTGGYTDTQYF

clone_size: NA
d_call: NA
v_call: TRBV7-9
j_call: TRBJ2-7
cdr3_nt: TGTGCCAGCAGCTTAGGGGCAGGGTGGAAGAACGAGCAGTACTTC
cdr3_aa: CASSLGAGWKNEQYF

clone_size: NA
d_call: TRBD1
v_call: TRBV5-1
j_call: TRBJ2-1
cdr3_nt: TGCGCCAGCAGCTTAGGGGACAGAAGGGCCGAGCAGTTCTTC
cdr3_aa: CASSLGDRRAEQFF

clone_size: once
d_call: TRBD2
v_call: TRBV28
j_call: TRBJ2-3
cdr3_nt: TGTGCCAGCACCACCGAGGGACTAGCGGCCTCAGATACGCAGTATTTT
cdr3_aa: CASTTEGLAASDTQYF

clone_size: NA
d_call: NA
v_call: TRBV16
j_call: TRBJ2-1
cdr3_nt: TGTGCCAGCAGCCAATCGGCCGCAGCGTACAATGAGCAGTTCTTC
cdr3_aa: CASSQSAAAYNEQFF

clone_size: NA
d_call: TRBD1
v_call: TRBV5-1
j_call: TRBJ1-1
cdr3_nt: TGCGCCAGCAGCCCCGGACAGGGGGCGCTCCCTGAAGCTTTCTTT
cdr3_aa: CASSPGQGALPEAFF

clone_size: NA
d_call: NA
v_call: TRBV27
j_call: TRBJ1-2
cdr3_nt: TGTGCCAGCAGCCCCCGGAACTATGGCTACACCTTC
cdr3_aa: CASSPRNYGYTF

clone_size: many
d_call: NA
v_call: TRBV7-9
j_call: TRBJ2-2
cdr3_nt: TGTGCCAGCAGGGGATCGGGGTTTGGCACCGGGGAGCTGTTTTTT
cdr3_aa: CASRGSGFGTGELFF

clone_size: NA
d_call: NA
v_call: TRBV21-1
j_call: TRBJ2-1
cdr3_nt: TGTGCCAGCAGCAAAGAGGAGGCGGGCGCAGCCTACAATGAGCAGTTCTTC
cdr3_aa: CASSKEEAGAAYNEQFF

clone_size: NA
d_call: TRBD1
v_call: TRBV4-2
j_call: TRBJ2-5
cdr3_nt: TGTGCCAGCAGCCAAGCCACGACAGGGGGCCTCGCGAAGACCCAGTACTTC
cdr3_aa: CASSQATTGGLAKTQYF

clone_size: few
d_call: NA
v_call: TRBV6-1
j_call: TRBJ1-2
cdr3_nt: TGTGCCAGTGGCGGATACTATGGCTACACCTTC
cdr3_aa: CASGGYYGYTF

clone_size: NA
d_call: NA
v_call: TRBV5-4
j_call: TRBJ2-7
cdr3_nt: TGTGCCAGCAACCCTTCCGGGACACCCTACGAGCAGTACTTC
cdr3_aa: CASNPSGTPYEQYF

clone_size: NA
d_call: NA
v_call: TRBV28
j_call: TRBJ1-1
cdr3_nt: TGTGCCAGCAGTTTGTTCGGCAGGGGAGTAGAAGCTTTCTTT
cdr3_aa: CASSLFGRGVEAFF

clone_size: NA
d_call: NA
v_call: TRBV19
j_call: TRBJ1-5
cdr3_nt: TGTGTCAGTAGCTGGGGAGAGGGTCAGCCCCAGCATTTT
cdr3_aa: CVSSWGEGQPQHF

clone_size: NA
d_call: TRBD2
v_call: TRBV5-1
j_call: TRBJ2-1
cdr3_nt: TGCGCCAGCAGCCACCTAGCGGAGGCCAATGAGCAGTTCTTC
cdr3_aa: CASSHLAEANEQFF

clone_size: NA
d_call: TRBD2
v_call: TRBV4-1
j_call: TRBJ2-2
cdr3_nt: TGCGCCAGCAGCCAAGTGGGCGGGAGGGCCGGGGAGCTGTTTTTT
cdr3_aa: CASSQVGGRAGELFF

clone_size: NA
d_call: TRBD2
v_call: TRBV4-3
j_call: TRBJ2-7
cdr3_nt: TGCGCCAGCAGCCAAGTAGGGACTAGCGGGTACGAGCAGTACTTC
cdr3_aa: CASSQVGTSGYEQYF

clone_size: NA
d_call: TRBD1
v_call: TRBV4-3
j_call: TRBJ1-5
cdr3_nt: TGCGCCAGCAGCCAAGCGCGGGACAGGGGGGTTCAGCCCCAGCATTTT
cdr3_aa: CASSQARDRGVQPQHF

clone_size: NA
d_call: NA
v_call: TRBV5-1
j_call: TRBJ1-1
cdr3_nt: TGCGCCAGCAGCTTGGACAGGAGGAACACTGAAGCTTTCTTT
cdr3_aa: CASSLDRRNTEAFF

clone_size: NA
d_call: NA
v_call: TRBV6-1
j_call: TRBJ2-7
cdr3_nt: TGTGCCACCGCCGGGAGACAGTTTATGGCCTACGAGCAGTACTTC
cdr3_aa: CATAGRQFMAYEQYF

clone_size: NA
d_call: NA
v_call: TRBV4-1
j_call: TRBJ2-5
cdr3_nt: TGCGCCAGCAGCCAGAGGGCCGGGAGCCTACAAGAGACCCAGTACTTC
cdr3_aa: CASSQRAGSLQETQYF

clone_size: NA
d_call: TRBD2
v_call: TRBV13
j_call: TRBJ2-3
cdr3_nt: TGTGCCAGCAGCAAATGGACTAGCGGGAGTCCCCATACGCAGTATTTT
cdr3_aa: CASSKWTSGSPHTQYF

clone_size: few
d_call: NA
v_call: TRBV2
j_call: TRBJ1-2
cdr3_nt: TGTGCCAGCACCTACCTGATCCAAGACAGCTATGGCTACACCTTC
cdr3_aa: CASTYLIQDSYGYTF

clone_size: NA
d_call: NA
v_call: TRBV27
j_call: TRBJ2-1
cdr3_nt: TGTGCCAGCAGATTAAGTCTAAATGAGCAGTTCTTC
cdr3_aa: CASRLSLNEQFF

clone_size: NA
d_call: NA
v_call: TRBV27
j_call: TRBJ1-1
cdr3_nt: TGTGCCAGCAGTGGCCCGTCAGGTCCGAACACTGAAGCTTTCTTT
cdr3_aa: CASSGPSGPNTEAFF

clone_size: few
d_call: NA
v_call: TRBV10-3
j_call: TRBJ2-1
cdr3_nt: TGTGCCATCAGTGACAGGGGATACAATGAGCAGTTCTTC
cdr3_aa: CAISDRGYNEQFF

clone_size: NA
d_call: TRBD1
v_call: TRBV27
j_call: TRBJ1-1
cdr3_nt: TGTGCCAGCACCGAAGCGAGGACAGGGTTTACGTTTGGCACTGAAGCTTTCTTT
cdr3_aa: CASTEARTGFTFGTEAFF

clone_size: NA
d_call: TRBD2
v_call: TRBV14
j_call: TRBJ2-3
cdr3_nt: TGTGCCAGCAGCCGTCCGGGACTAGCGGGAGGTCTTCTCACAGATACGCAGTATTTT
cdr3_aa: CASSRPGLAGGLLTDTQYF

clone_size: NA
d_call: TRBD1
v_call: TRBV23-1
j_call: TRBJ2-3
cdr3_nt: TGCGCCAGCAGTCCGACAGAAGGGACAGGGGTAACAGATACGCAGTATTTT
cdr3_aa: CASSPTEGTGVTDTQYF